In its sample, the clone carrying this T cell receptor (beta chain) was seen a few times. In the source study's methods: From reference gene primer amplification, estimates of nucleated cell counts were derived. Repertoires were generated with immunoSEQ multiplex PCR, while TCRdb's copy carries only in-frame clones and drops some. For V, J and clone size, that table is used; D and trimming come from the DNA. The table has more than 25,000 clones, 88% seen once; the top ten hold 15% to 20%. From germline, CDR1 is LNHDA and CDR2 SQIVND (reference sequence). Trimming cost V 5 bases and J 4 bases; bases outside gene matches: 5. The CDR3 runs to 14 residues. The data are from a study of blood T cell repertoires in COVID-19. Study information: COVID-19 samples from acute and convalescent phases originated in the United States, Italy and Spain.

Sequencing input: peripheral blood. This chain links TRBV19 with TRBJ1-2, with 9 bases identical to TRBD1. This receptor was obtained from a man aged 65 to 85 with acute or convalescent COVID-19. The CDR3 is CASSPGQGIYGYTF. CDR3 bases: TGTGCCAGTAGTCCCGGACAGGGGATCTATGGCTACACCTTC.